Listed below are T cell receptor beta chains from one sample, sequenced in a study of lymphopenia after photon versus proton radiotherapy. Clones were sequenced by immunoSEQ multiplex PCR, and TCRdb holds only the in-frame ones, with some missing. The sample shows about 27,000 clones, about 87% of them seen only once. The sample was peripheral blood, taken from a patient treated with photon-based radiotherapy. The source is a man in his fifties or sixties with gastric cancer. The CDR3 runs from the conserved cysteine through the conserved F or W. D genes are given only for firm matches. Clone size, where shown, is once, few, many, or a class for clones that have expanded.

CASSSTRGVLTEAFF	TGTGCCAGCAGCTCTACGAGAGGAGTGCTCACTGAAGCTTTCTTT	NA	TRBJ1-1	TRBV7-6	NA
CASSTPTGFQETQYF	TGTGCCAGTAGTACACCGACGGGTTTCCAAGAGACCCAGTACTTC	NA	TRBJ2-5	TRBV19	NA
CAITPGTGSYNEQFF	TGTGCCATCACACCCGGGACAGGGTCCTACAATGAGCAGTTCTTC	NA	TRBJ2-1	TRBV10-3	TRBD1
CASSLVIYGELFF	TGTGCCAGCAGCTTAGTTATCTACGGGGAGCTGTTTTTT	NA	TRBJ2-2	TRBV11-2	NA
CASRRRGGDGNQPQHF	TGTGCCAGCAGGCGTAGGGGGGGAGATGGCAATCAGCCCCAGCATTTT	NA	TRBJ1-5	TRBV5-8	NA
CASSLSPSTNEKLFF	TGTGCCAGCAGTTTATCCCCGTCAACTAATGAAAAACTGTTTTTT	NA	TRBJ1-4	TRBV6-5	NA
CASSPPSLETQYF	TGTGCCAGCTCACCCCCTAGCCTGGAGACCCAGTACTTC	NA	TRBJ2-5	TRBV18	NA
CASSLGGQGFSGGYTF	TGTGCCAGCAGCCTTGGTGGACAGGGATTCTCTGGTGGCTACACCTTC	NA	TRBJ1-2	TRBV21-1	NA
CASSWGGGTDTQYF	TGTGCCAGCAGCTGGGGGGGCGGCACAGATACGCAGTATTTT	NA	TRBJ2-3	TRBV11-3	NA
CASRSGTGNLRQETQYF	TGTGCCAGCAGATCCGGGACAGGGAATTTACGGCAAGAGACCCAGTACTTC	once	TRBJ2-5	TRBV7-8	TRBD1
CASTWDRAGYTF	TGTGCCAGCACTTGGGACAGGGCTGGCTACACCTTC	NA	TRBJ1-2	TRBV6-1	TRBD1
CATSRRDQETQYF	TGTGCCACCAGCCGGCGGGACCAGGAGACCCAGTACTTC	NA	TRBJ2-5	TRBV15	NA
CASSLAGTSGGGTYNEQFF	TGTGCCAGCAGCTTGGCCGGGACTAGCGGGGGGGGAACCTACAATGAGCAGTTCTTC	once	TRBJ2-1	TRBV5-4	TRBD2
CASSLDSTGELFF	TGTGCCAGCAGCCTAGACAGCACCGGGGAGCTGTTTTTT	NA	TRBJ2-2	TRBV6-4	NA
CASSPDGNYGYTF	TGTGCCAGTAGTCCCGACGGGAACTATGGCTACACCTTC	NA	TRBJ1-2	TRBV19	NA
CASSDLGDQPQHF	TGTGCCAGCAGCGACTTAGGGGATCAGCCCCAGCATTTT	NA	TRBJ1-5	TRBV6-8	NA
CASSDREYTQYF	TGTGCCAGCAGTGACCGGGAGTATACGCAGTATTTT	NA	TRBJ2-3	TRBV2	NA
CASSGDAGTDTQYF	TGTGCCAGCAGTGGGGACGCCGGCACAGATACGCAGTATTTT	NA	TRBJ2-3	TRBV2	NA
CASSPGGPFETQYF	TGTGCCAGCAGCCCCGGGGGGCCGTTTGAGACCCAGTACTTC	NA	TRBJ2-5	TRBV7-2	NA
CASSSATPDREDGYEQYF	TGTGCCAGCAGCTCGGCAACCCCTGACAGGGAGGACGGCTACGAGCAGTACTTC	NA	TRBJ2-7	TRBV13	NA
CASSVMSETQYF	TGTGCCAGCAGTGTAATGTCTGAGACCCAGTACTTC	NA	TRBJ2-5	TRBV2	NA
CASSSRTAPSSGANVLTF	TGCGCCAGCAGCTCCCGGACGGCCCCCAGCTCTGGGGCCAACGTCCTGACTTTC	NA	TRBJ2-6	TRBV5-1	NA
CASSPNPADTQYF	TGTGCCAGCAGCCCCAATCCCGCGGATACGCAGTATTTT	NA	TRBJ2-3	TRBV7-6	NA
CASSQGGSSTDTQYF	TGTGCCAGCAGCCAAGGGGGCTCAAGCACAGATACGCAGTATTTT	few	TRBJ2-3	TRBV4-2	NA
CATSREGTAQETQYF	TGTGCCACCAGCAGAGAAGGGACAGCCCAAGAGACCCAGTACTTC	NA	TRBJ2-5	TRBV15	TRBD1
CASSQQGSGNTIYF	TGCGCCAGCAGCCAACAGGGCTCTGGAAACACCATATATTTT	NA	TRBJ1-3	TRBV4-3	NA
CASSLRQPQETQYF	TGCGCCAGCAGCCTCCGACAGCCCCAAGAGACCCAGTACTTC	NA	TRBJ2-5	TRBV5-1	NA
CASRPTEFSGNTIYF	TGCGCCAGCAGACCCACAGAATTCTCTGGAAACACCATATATTTT	NA	TRBJ1-3	TRBV5-1	NA
CASSLDLDNEQFF	TGTGCCAGCAGCTTAGATCTGGACAATGAGCAGTTCTTC	once	TRBJ2-1	TRBV11-3	NA
CATSRAADYGYTF	TGTGCCACCTCGCGGGCGGCGGACTATGGCTACACCTTC	NA	TRBJ1-2	TRBV2	NA
CASSLQNNGYTF	TGTGCCAGTAGTCTCCAAAACAATGGCTACACCTTC	NA	TRBJ1-2	TRBV19	NA
CASSYQGYNEQFF	TGTGCCAGCAGCTACCAGGGTTACAATGAGCAGTTCTTC	NA	TRBJ2-1	TRBV5-4	NA
CASSSVLSRGPGTRAEAFF	TGTGCCAGCAGCTCAGTACTTAGTAGGGGGCCCGGGACTAGGGCTGAAGCTTTCTTT	NA	TRBJ1-1	TRBV7-6	TRBD1
CASSLAPGISYNEQFF	TGTGCCAGCAGCTTAGCCCCCGGGATCTCCTACAATGAGCAGTTCTTC	NA	TRBJ2-1	TRBV7-8	NA
CASSEATAQGGYTF	TGTGCCAGCAGTGAAGCTACGGCGCAAGGGGGCTACACCTTC	NA	TRBJ1-2	TRBV2	NA
CASSELEASGGWTDTQYF	TGTGCCAGCAGTGAATTAGAGGCTAGCGGGGGGTGGACAGATACGCAGTATTTT	NA	TRBJ2-3	TRBV25-1	TRBD2
CASSSQTSTDTQYF	TGTGCCAGCAGCTCTCAGACTAGCACAGATACGCAGTATTTT	once	TRBJ2-3	TRBV9	NA
CASSVNTIYF	TGTGCCAGCAGCGTAAACACCATATATTTT	NA	TRBJ1-3	TRBV7-9	NA
CASSEGGQGQETQYF	TGTGCCAGCAGTGAAGGAGGACAGGGGCAAGAGACCCAGTACTTC	NA	TRBJ2-5	TRBV2	TRBD1
CASSTRDRGGYTF	TGTGCCAGTAGTACGAGGGACAGGGGAGGCTACACCTTC	NA	TRBJ1-2	TRBV19	TRBD1
CASSPRTSATRDTQYF	TGTGCCAGCAGTCCCCGGACTAGCGCTACGAGAGATACGCAGTATTTT	NA	TRBJ2-3	TRBV27	TRBD2
CASSLVLPTSTDTQYF	TGCGCCAGCAGCTTGGTTCTACCGACTAGCACAGATACGCAGTATTTT	NA	TRBJ2-3	TRBV5-1	NA
CASSYSGLAGRETQYF	TGTGCCAGCAGTTACTCTGGACTAGCGGGGAGGGAGACCCAGTACTTC	NA	TRBJ2-5	TRBV6-5	TRBD2
CASRGPGTQYF	TGTGCCAGCCGGGGGCCGGGGACCCAGTACTTC	NA	TRBJ2-5	TRBV27	NA